Below, 24 T cell receptor beta chains from the same sample are listed, as sequenced in a study of cytomegalovirus exposure and HLA in healthy donors. The PCR used 60 Vbeta and 13 Jbeta primers. Here immunoSEQ multiplex PCR was the method, and the copy in TCRdb shows in-frame clones only, minus some. Here the sample spans 150,000 to 200,000 clones, approximately 77% being singletons. Sequenced material: PBMCs. The receptor set was obtained from a male donor in good health and CMV-seropositive.

The chain joins TRBV9 to TRBJ2-5, with 8 positions matching TRBD2. In germline, CDR1 is SGDLS, CDR2 YYNGEE. The CDR3 is 15 residues long. The V and J ends lost 0 bases and 5 bases, in that order; junction bases with no gene match: 6. CDR3 DNA sequence: TGTGCCAGCAGCGTAGGGGCGGGGGGACGCGAGACCCAGTACTTC. Translating gives CASSVGAGGRETQYF. The full variable domain, in which reference TRBV9 and TRBJ2-5 provide the parts outside the CDR3, is DSGVTQTPKHLITATGQRVTLRCSPRSGDLSVYWYQQSLDQGLQFLIQYYNGEERAKGNILERFSAQQFPDLHSELNLSSLELGDSALYFCASSVGAGGRETQYFGPGTRLLVL.

In its sample, this clone was seen once. The chain couples TRBV28 to TRBJ2-3; a possible D gene is TRBD2 (6 bases). Deletions cut 2 bases from V and 7 bases from J, with 10 bases between. The germline gives CDR1 MDHEN, CDR2 SYDVKM. The CDR3 extends over 13 amino acids. The CDR3 DNA follows: TGTGCCAGCAGTTTAACTGGGAGGCATACGCAGTATTTT. As protein: CASSLTGRHTQYF.

The V and J genes are TRBV7-9 and TRBJ2-3; TRBD2 matches at 9 bases. Germline loops: CDR1 SEHNR, CDR2 FQNEAQ (reference sequence). This CDR3 region has 16 residues. V trimming: 4 bases; J trimming: 0 bases; junction bases outside the gene matches: 5. The CDR3 region has the DNA TGTGCCAGCAGCTCCCTAAGCGGGGGGAGCACAGATACGCAGTATTTT. Translating it yields CASSSLSGGSTDTQYF.

Written as DNA, the CDR3 is TGTGCCAGCAGCTTAGGGGCTGTCGATACGCAGTATTTT. Translated, it gives CASSLGAVDTQYF. The rearrangement joins TRBV13 to TRBJ2-3; D ambiguous. Germline lookup yields CDR1 PRHDT and CDR2 FYEKMQ (reference sequence). Deletions cut 0 bases from V and 6 bases from J, with 7 bases between. This CDR3 has 13 residues.

This clone has just one count. The CDR3 nucleotides are TGTGCCAGCAGCTTAGCTCCCGGCTCTGGAAACACCATATATTTT. Its translation: CASSLAPGSGNTIYF. This chain joins TRBV7-2 and TRBJ1-3; no clear D. This CDR3 spans 15 amino acids. CDR1 is SGHTA, CDR2 FQGNSA, per germline. Trimming left V 0 bases short and J 0 bases short, with 6 bases between.

The J gene is TRBJ1-3, the V gene TRBV7-8; 9 bases are shared with TRBD1. With V trimmed by 5 bases and J by 2 bases, 7 bases remained unmatched. The CDR3 runs 16 residues. Per the germline V gene, CDR1 is SGHVS and CDR2 is FQNEAQ. The chain's CDR3 is CASSPGQGATGNTIYF. The CDR3 DNA sequence: TGTGCCAGCAGCCCGGGACAGGGTGCAACTGGAAACACCATATATTTT.

The chain employs TRBV5-1 and TRBJ2-1; 8 nucleotides agree with TRBD2. The CDR3 totals 15 residues. J gave up 10 bases and V 0 bases, and 9 bases lay outside the gene matches. Germline values: CDR1 SGHRS, CDR2 YFSETQ. CDR3 residues: CASSLVPSGLPEQFF. CDR3 DNA sequence: TGCGCCAGCAGCTTGGTGCCTAGCGGGCTCCCGGAGCAGTTCTTC.

The CDR3 DNA reads as TGTGCCAGCAGTCCAACAACTAACTCCTACAATGAGCAGTTCTTC. Its translation: CASSPTTNSYNEQFF. The V call is TRBV6-1, the J call TRBJ2-1; D remains ambiguous. Germline-derived CDR1 and CDR2 are MNHNS and SASEGT. The V and J ends lost 5 bases and 0 bases respectively, with 11 bases between them. The CDR3 extends over 15 amino acids.

This rearrangement joins TRBV5-1 to TRBJ1-2; D is perhaps TRBD1 (5 bases). Germline V gene data show CDR1 as SGHRS and CDR2 as YFSETQ. The germline V and J ends were trimmed by 3 bases and 8 bases, with 17 bases remaining between them. This CDR3 comprises 14 residues. Written as DNA, the CDR3 is TGCGCCAGCAGCTCTGAAGGGGCCGTCTTAGGCTACACCTTC. Its protein is CASSSEGAVLGYTF. Drawing the rest from reference TRBV5-1 and TRBJ1-2, the complete variable domain is KAGVTQTPRYLIKTRGQQVTLSCSPISGHRSVSWYQQTPGQGLQFLFEYFSETQRNKGNFPGRFSGRQFSNSRSEMNVSTLELGDSALYLCASSSEGAVLGYTFGSGTRLTVV.

This sequence joins TRBV15 and TRBJ2-5, with 9 bases that match TRBD2. CDR1 LNHNV and CDR2 YYDKDF come from the germline V gene (reference sequence). This CDR3 contains 16 residues. V dropped 0 bases and J dropped 3; count of bases not matched to a gene: 5. CDR3: CATSRDLGGGEETQYF. In DNA form, the CDR3 reads TGTGCCACCAGCAGAGATCTGGGCGGGGGGGAAGAGACCCAGTACTTC.

The chain uses TRBV29-1 and TRBJ1-2; 7 bases agree with TRBD1. The CDR3 loop spans 15 amino acids. Germline V gene data show CDR1 as SQVTM and CDR2 as ANQGSEA. The ends lost 1 base at V and 0 bases at J; junction bases unmatched: 5. This CDR3 reads CSVEGDGTANYGYTF. The CDR3, as DNA: TGCAGCGTTGAAGGAGATGGGACAGCTAACTATGGCTACACCTTC.

The chain joins TRBV21-1 to TRBJ1-1; the table's D call TRBD1 went unverified against the DNA. TRBV21-1 is a known pseudogene. This CDR3 contains 12 residues. The CDR3 DNA is TGTGCCAGCAGCTCATGGACAGGGGAGGCTTTCTTT. Encoded protein: CASSSWTGEAFF.

CDR3 region: CASSVPPGTGGGSPLHF. The CDR3 nucleotides are TGTGCCAGCAGTGTTCCTCCCGGGACAGGGGGCGGTTCACCCCTCCACTTT. This sequence joins TRBV6-1 and TRBJ1-6, with TRBD1 identical over 12 bases. The CDR3 has 17 residues. CDR1 is MNHNS and CDR2 is SASEGT in the germline V gene. J lost 9 bases, V lost 4 bases, and 10 bases had no gene match.

The chain combines TRBV2 with TRBJ2-5, with 9 bases that match TRBD1. The J call may be incorrect, as the DNA end agrees better with TRBJ2-7. The CDR3 runs to 14 residues. CDR1 is SNHLY and CDR2 is FYNNEI in the germline V gene. The CDR3 region has the DNA TGTGCCAGCAGGGGGACAGGGATAAATGGCGAGCAGTACTTC. Translation gives CASRGTGINGEQYF.

The genes are TRBV30 and TRBJ1-1, with 7 bases fitting TRBD1. Germline CDR1 reads GTSNPN; CDR2 reads SVGIG (reference sequence). The ends lost 3 bases at V and 3 bases at J; junction bases unmatched: 7. CDR3 length: 14 amino acids. As DNA, the CDR3 is TGTGCCTGGAGCCCGACAGGGTATGACACTGAAGCTTTCTTT. This encodes CAWSPTGYDTEAFF.

The chain links TRBV6-6 to TRBJ1-1; D gene ambiguous. Germline V gives CDR1 MNHNY, CDR2 SVGAGI (reference sequence). Trimming cost V 5 bases and J 5 bases, with 9 bases left between them. CDR3 length: 12 residues. The CDR3 nucleotides are TGTGCCAGCAGTCCAGGAAGGACTGAAGCTTTCTTT. It yields the protein CASSPGRTEAFF.

The CDR3 nucleotides are TGTGCCTGGAGTGTACAGACTAGCGGGGGTGAGCAGTTCTTC. The encoded protein is CAWSVQTSGGEQFF. The gene calls are TRBV30 and TRBJ2-1; 12 bases are a match to TRBD2. The CDR3 extends over 14 amino acids. In germline, CDR1 is GTSNPN, CDR2 SVGIG (reference sequence). V lost 0 bases to trimming and J lost 9 bases; unmatched junction nucleotides: 3.

The chain employs TRBV27 and TRBJ1-4, with D tentatively TRBD1 (6 bases). V was trimmed by 2 bases and J by 6 bases, leaving 13 bases between them. Germline V CDR1 and CDR2: MNHEY, SMNVEV (reference sequence). This CDR3 region has 15 residues. The CDR3 nucleotides read TGTGCCAGCAGTTTAAGGGGGGGCGGGGATGAAAAACTGTTTTTT. The encoded protein is CASSLRGGGDEKLFF.

Comments on this clone: Its ends do not fully match the called genes, so a read error is possible. The chain recombines TRBV30 with TRBJ2-3, with 12 bases lining up with TRBD1. The CDR3 covers 15 residues. Germline lookup yields CDR1 GTSNPN and CDR2 SVGIG (reference sequence). CDR3 DNA sequence: TGTGTCTGGAGTGGGGGACAGGGGGCGGCGGATACGCAGTATTTT. As protein: CVWSGGQGAADTQYF.

This clone was seen a few times. The rearrangement uses TRBV15 and TRBJ1-2, with D perhaps TRBD1 (5 bases). The ends were cut back, 3 bases at V and 4 bases at J, with 12 bases in the middle. CDR3 length equals 14 residues. Germline V gives CDR1 LNHNV, CDR2 YYDKDF (reference sequence). The DNA for the CDR3 is TGTGCCACCAGCAGGGAAGGAACAGGCTATGGCTACACCTTC. Its protein product is CATSREGTGYGYTF.

V usage is TRBV7-3 and J usage is TRBJ2-5, with TRBD1 matching 10 bases. In germline, CDR1 is SGHTA, CDR2 FQGTGA. V lost 4 bases, J lost 3 bases, and 2 bases stayed unmatched. The CDR3 has 14 residues. The CDR3: CASSSGTGEETQYF. Here the CDR3 DNA reads TGTGCCAGCAGCTCGGGGACAGGGGAAGAGACCCAGTACTTC.

The chain is built from TRBV6-6 and TRBJ2-5, with 10 bases lining up with TRBD1. CDR1 and CDR2 from the germline V gene are MNHNY and SVGAGI (reference sequence). CDR3 length equals 16 residues. Trimming took 7 bases from V and 5 from J; bases not matched to a gene: 13. The CDR3 is CASNNPKTGGIETQYF. The CDR3 DNA follows: TGTGCCAGCAACAACCCAAAGACAGGGGGCATTGAGACCCAGTACTTC.

The chain carries TRBV6-4 and TRBJ2-3; 15 nucleotides agree with TRBD2. This CDR3 contains 16 residues. Germline CDR1 reads MRHNA; CDR2 reads SNTAGT. Trimming removed 3 bases from V and 4 bases from J; junction bases left unmatched: 2. The DNA for the CDR3 is TGTGCCAGCAGTGAAGGACTAGCGGGGGGGCCAGATACGCAGTATTTT. As protein: CASSEGLAGGPDTQYF.

The rearrangement links TRBV27 to TRBJ2-7; TRBD1 might be the D (5 bases). The CDR3 is made up of 11 amino acids. Per the germline V gene, CDR1 is MNHEY and CDR2 is SMNVEV (reference sequence). CDR3 region: CAMGRWHEQYF. CDR3 nucleotide sequence: TGTGCTATGGGGCGCTGGCACGAGCAGTACTTC.